This entry lists 2 T cell receptor beta chains sequenced from one sample in a study of siplizumab effects on memory and regulatory T cells. Sequencing was performed with immunoSEQ multiplex PCR; in TCRdb, only in-frame clones are kept and a portion is missing. The sample records 45,000 to 50,000 clones, approximately 84% being singletons. Source material: naive CD8+ T cells sorted from blood. Every receptor here comes from a human donor in good health.

The chain links TRBV6-5 to TRBJ1-5; D possibly corresponds to TRBD1 (6 bases). The germline CDR1 and CDR2 sequences are MNHEY and SVGAGI. This CDR3 is 14 amino acids long. V lost 6 bases and J 4 bases, leaving 13 bases between the germline ends. CDR3 loop: CASSPQGGNQPQHF. The DNA for the CDR3 is TGTGCCAGCAGCCCACAGGGCGGGAATCAGCCCCAGCATTTT.

This clone has only a few counts. CDR3 residues: CAWSGVGRRNTGELFF. CDR3 sequence (DNA): TGTGCCTGGAGTGGGGTAGGGCGGCGAAACACCGGGGAGCTGTTTTTT. The V call is TRBV30, the J call TRBJ2-2; no clear D gene. Germline CDR1 GTSNPN, CDR2 SVGIG (reference sequence). V lost 1 base and J 2 bases, leaving 14 bases between the germline ends. This CDR3 spans 16 amino acids.